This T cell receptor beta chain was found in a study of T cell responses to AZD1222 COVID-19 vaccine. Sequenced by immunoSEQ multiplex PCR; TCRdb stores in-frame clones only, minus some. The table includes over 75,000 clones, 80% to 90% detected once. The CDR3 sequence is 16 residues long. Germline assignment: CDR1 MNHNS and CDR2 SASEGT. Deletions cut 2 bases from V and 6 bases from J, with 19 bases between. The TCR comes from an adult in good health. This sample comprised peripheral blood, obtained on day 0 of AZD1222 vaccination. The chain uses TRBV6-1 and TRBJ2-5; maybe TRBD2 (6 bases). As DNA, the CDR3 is TGTGCCAGCAGTGAACGGGATAGCGGACTCAGGAAGACCCAGTACTTC. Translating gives CASSERDSGLRKTQYF.